The 3 T cell receptor beta chains in this list originate from one sample, sequenced in a study of T cell responses to AZD1222 COVID-19 vaccine. Only in-frame clones appear in the TCRdb table, and some are missing; sequencing was by immunoSEQ multiplex PCR. Of roughly 180,000 clones listed, approximately 89% are singletons. Sequencing used peripheral blood, obtained 28 days after the second AZD1222 dose. These receptors were collected from an adult who received the AZD1222 COVID-19 vaccine.

This chain joins TRBV4-1 and TRBJ2-7; D is unresolved. The CDR3 length is 13 residues. Germline-derived CDR1 and CDR2 are MGHRA and YSYEKL. With 2 bases removed from V and 5 bases from J, the gap between germline ends came to 10 bases. The CDR3 region has the DNA TGCGCCAGCAGCCAAACCAGGACCCACGAGCAGTACTTC. Amino acids: CASSQTRTHEQYF.

V is TRBV24-1 and J is TRBJ1-5, with TRBD1 identical over 7 bases. Germline values: CDR1 KGHDR, CDR2 SFDVKD. Losses at the gene ends were 6 bases for V and 7 bases for J; bases not matched to a gene: 17. The CDR3 has 17 amino acids. CDR3 DNA sequence: TGTGCCACCAGTACGAGTCGACAGGGCCTGGGGGAACAGCCCCAGCATTTT. Translation gives CATSTSRQGLGEQPQHF.

The gene calls are TRBV7-2 and TRBJ2-5; perhaps TRBD2 as D (6 bases). V was trimmed by 1 base and J by 4 bases, leaving 19 bases between them. Per the germline V gene, CDR1 is SGHTA and CDR2 is FQGNSA. This CDR3 spans 17 amino acids. CDR3 coding DNA: TGTGCCAGCAGCTTAGGCCCCAGGGCGGGACCAACAGAGACCCAGTACTTC. Translation gives CASSLGPRAGPTETQYF. The variable domain in full, with the rest retrieved from reference TRBV7-2 and TRBJ2-5, is GAGVSQSPSNKVTEKGKDVELRCDPISGHTALYWYRQSLGQGLEFLIYFQGNSAPDKSGLPSDRFSAERTGGSVSTLTIQRTQQEDSAVYLCASSLGPRAGPTETQYFGPGTRLLVL.